This TCR beta chain derives from a study of blood T cell repertoires in COVID-19. Authors' analysis steps: Estimated nucleated cell counts came from reference gene primer amplification. Sequencing used immunoSEQ multiplex PCR; TCRdb keeps in-frame clones, though not all of them. The DNA was the basis for D and trimming; V, J and clone size are from that table. The sample lists about 90,000 clones, 90% to 95% occurring once. Trimming took 0 bases from V and 0 from J, leaving 17 bases between them. The CDR3 runs 19 residues. Germline CDR1 is MGHRA and CDR2 is YSYEKL. Sequencing input: peripheral blood. The V and J genes are TRBV4-1 and TRBJ1-4; tentatively, D is TRBD1 (5 bases). The sequence was obtained from a human donor with active COVID-19. The donor label of this sample is uncertain. The CDR3 protein is CASSQDAVGRAATNEKLFF. The CDR3 bases are TGCGCCAGCAGCCAAGACGCTGTGGGCAGGGCGGCAACTAATGAAAAACTGTTTTTT.